The clone carrying this TCR beta chain was detected only once. Each CDR3 protein is one row after TCRdb ran MiXCR on the 5' RACE reads. The sample includes around 350,000 distinct CDR3 sequences, 6% to 8% of them seen just once. This sample is drawn from a study of T cells after yellow fever vaccination. This CDR3 spans 20 amino acids. V was pared by 8 bases and J by 2 bases, with 20 bases of the junction left unmatched. The sequences come from PBMCs, collected 5 days after the yellow fever booster vaccination. This TCR was recovered from a man younger than 45 who received the YFV17D yellow fever vaccine. The rearrangement uses TRBV12-3 or TRBV12-4 and TRBJ2-1, with 11 positions matching TRBD1. CDR3 nucleotide sequence: TGTGCCAGCCCCCCCTTCGAAGGACAGGGGGCTTCTCATACCTACAATGAGCAGTTCTTC. This translates into CASPPFEGQGASHTYNEQFF.